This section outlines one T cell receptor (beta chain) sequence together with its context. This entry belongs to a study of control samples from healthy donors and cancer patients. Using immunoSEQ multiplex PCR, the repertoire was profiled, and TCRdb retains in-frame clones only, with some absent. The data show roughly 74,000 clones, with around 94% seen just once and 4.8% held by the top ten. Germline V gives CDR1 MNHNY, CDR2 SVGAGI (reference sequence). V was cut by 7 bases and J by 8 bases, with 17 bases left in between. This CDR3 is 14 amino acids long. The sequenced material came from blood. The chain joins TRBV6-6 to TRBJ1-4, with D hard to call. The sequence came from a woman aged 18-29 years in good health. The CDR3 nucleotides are TGTGCCAGCACCAAACTCGGGGAGAAGGAAAAACTGTTTTTT. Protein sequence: CASTKLGEKEKLFF.